This TCR beta chain was sequenced during a study of identical twins. This clonotype has more than one count but fewer than ten. The CDR3 contains 14 residues. Deletions cut 6 bases from V and 9 bases from J, with 18 bases between. TCRdb recomputed calls from the 5' RACE reads with MiXCR, one row per CDR3 protein. The sample records fewer than 550,000 distinct CDR3 sequences, around an eighth being singletons. These data were also reused for a study on yellow fever vaccine responses in identical twins.

This chain connects TRBV12-3 or TRBV12-4 to TRBJ2-1; D perhaps matches TRBD2 (5 bases). The material sequenced was CD4+ T cells sorted from blood. This receptor was taken from a woman aged 18-29 years in good health. CDR3 sequence (DNA): TGTGCCAGCAGCATCCTTCCGGTTGCGGGTGAGCAGTTCTTC. It is translated as CASSILPVAGEQFF.